These T cell receptor beta chains were read from a single sample in a study of human T cells and chemical hapten exposure. MiXCR, applied by TCRdb to the reads, yields one record per CDR3 protein. The data show 95,000 to 150,000 distinct CDR3 sequences, with around 9% seen just once and roughly 1.5% held by the top ten. Sequenced material: whole blood. The receptors shown here come from a human donor in good health. Some clones in this sample may be carry-over from other donors' samples. CDR3s include the opening cysteine and the closing phenylalanine or tryptophan. The order of the fields is V gene, D gene, clone size, J gene, CDR3 protein, CDR3 DNA. D genes are given only for firm matches. Clone size, where shown, is once, few, many, or a class for clones that have expanded.

v_call: TRBV10-3; d_call: NA; clone_size: few; j_call: TRBJ1-6; cdr3_aa: CAISGTEAPNSPLHF; cdr3_nt: TGTGCCATCAGTGGGACAGAAGCGCCGAATTCACCCCTCCACTTT
v_call: TRBV12-3/TRBV12-4; d_call: TRBD1; clone_size: many; j_call: TRBJ2-2; cdr3_aa: CASSLSGTGGVLRELFF; cdr3_nt: TGTGCCAGCAGTTTGTCCGGGACAGGGGGCGTTTTGAGGGAGCTGTTTTTT
v_call: TRBV9; d_call: TRBD2; clone_size: once; j_call: TRBJ2-1; cdr3_aa: CASSVELAGGPGLYNEQFF; cdr3_nt: TGTGCCAGCAGCGTAGAGTTGGCGGGGGGTCCAGGACTCTACAATGAGCAGTTCTTC
v_call: TRBV12-3/TRBV12-4; d_call: TRBD1; clone_size: NA; j_call: TRBJ1-1; cdr3_aa: CASSDPGGTEAFF; cdr3_nt: TGTGCCAGCAGTGACCCAGGGGGCACTGAAGCTTTCTTT
v_call: TRBV4-3; d_call: TRBD2; clone_size: few; j_call: TRBJ2-2; cdr3_aa: CASSPDWGGTPTGELFF; cdr3_nt: TGCGCCAGCAGCCCCGATTGGGGAGGGACGCCCACCGGGGAGCTGTTTTTT
v_call: TRBV18; d_call: TRBD1; clone_size: many; j_call: TRBJ2-7; cdr3_aa: CASSQGASYEQYF; cdr3_nt: TGTGCCAGCTCACAGGGGGCCTCCTACGAGCAGTACTTC
v_call: TRBV4-3; d_call: NA; clone_size: few; j_call: TRBJ1-4; cdr3_aa: CASSQGMTGDEKLFF; cdr3_nt: TGCGCCAGCAGCCAAGGAATGACAGGTGACGAAAAACTGTTTTTT
v_call: TRBV7-9; d_call: NA; clone_size: many; j_call: TRBJ2-1; cdr3_aa: CASSFDYREQFF; cdr3_nt: TGTGCCAGCAGCTTCGACTACCGTGAGCAGTTCTTC
v_call: TRBV29-1; d_call: NA; clone_size: many; j_call: TRBJ2-2; cdr3_aa: CSVAKTGELFF; cdr3_nt: TGCAGCGTTGCTAAGACCGGGGAGCTGTTTTTT
v_call: TRBV19; d_call: TRBD2; clone_size: NA; j_call: TRBJ2-1; cdr3_aa: CASSIDNEETSGSYEQFF; cdr3_nt: TGTGCCAGTAGTATCGACAACGAAGAGACTAGCGGGAGCTATGAGCAGTTCTTC
v_call: TRBV10-3; d_call: TRBD1; clone_size: NA; j_call: TRBJ2-7; cdr3_aa: CAISVRTGGSEQYF; cdr3_nt: TGTGCCATCAGTGTAAGGACAGGGGGTAGCGAGCAGTACTTC
v_call: TRBV20-1; d_call: TRBD1; clone_size: few; j_call: TRBJ2-3; cdr3_aa: CSAETGGTDTQYF; cdr3_nt: TGCAGTGCTGAGACAGGGGGCACAGATACGCAGTATTTT
v_call: TRBV7-8; d_call: TRBD2; clone_size: few; j_call: TRBJ2-1; cdr3_aa: CASSPGSLAGGSNEQFF; cdr3_nt: TGTGCCAGCAGCCCCGGATCTCTAGCGGGCGGCAGTAATGAGCAGTTCTTC
v_call: TRBV5-1; d_call: NA; clone_size: few; j_call: TRBJ2-2; cdr3_aa: CASSGPGRQIYTGELFF; cdr3_nt: TGCGCCAGCAGCGGACCGGGACGACAGATATACACCGGGGAGCTGTTTTTT
v_call: TRBV11-1; d_call: NA; clone_size: few; j_call: TRBJ2-6; cdr3_aa: CASSFSSGANVLTF; cdr3_nt: TGTGCCAGCAGCTTTAGTTCTGGGGCCAACGTCCTGACTTTC
v_call: TRBV28; d_call: NA; clone_size: NA; j_call: TRBJ1-2; cdr3_aa: CASSSGQGIYGYTF; cdr3_nt: TGTGCCAGCAGTTCCGGGCAGGGGATCTATGGCTACACCTTC
v_call: TRBV29-1; d_call: NA; clone_size: many; j_call: TRBJ1-1; cdr3_aa: CSVDSRETEAFF; cdr3_nt: TGCAGCGTTGATTCCAGGGAAACTGAAGCTTTCTTT
v_call: TRBV7-9; d_call: NA; clone_size: many; j_call: TRBJ2-7; cdr3_aa: CASSLVRPNDEQYF; cdr3_nt: TGTGCCAGCAGCTTAGTCCGACCAAACGACGAGCAGTACTTC
v_call: TRBV20-1; d_call: TRBD2; clone_size: NA; j_call: TRBJ2-1; cdr3_aa: CSAREHSLGRTSFTNEQFF; cdr3_nt: TGCAGTGCTAGAGAACATTCGCTCGGTAGGACTAGCTTTACCAATGAGCAGTTCTTC
v_call: TRBV7-9; d_call: TRBD2; clone_size: NA; j_call: TRBJ2-3; cdr3_aa: CASSWTSGSSDTQYF; cdr3_nt: TGTGCCAGCAGCTGGACTAGCGGGAGTTCAGATACGCAGTATTTT
v_call: TRBV7-6; d_call: NA; clone_size: few; j_call: TRBJ2-7; cdr3_aa: CASSSMGGRIEQYF; cdr3_nt: TGTGCCAGCAGCTCAATGGGGGGGCGGATCGAGCAGTACTTC
v_call: TRBV11-2; d_call: NA; clone_size: NA; j_call: TRBJ2-7; cdr3_aa: CASRRQDYTSEQYF; cdr3_nt: TGTGCCAGCAGACGACAGGACTACACTTCCGAGCAGTACTTC
v_call: TRBV12-3/TRBV12-4; d_call: NA; clone_size: NA; j_call: TRBJ2-1; cdr3_aa: CASSLGSGWILF; cdr3_nt: TGTGCCAGCAGTTTAGGCTCTGGCTGGATTCTCTTC
v_call: TRBV19; d_call: TRBD1; clone_size: few; j_call: TRBJ1-2; cdr3_aa: CATNRGHGYTF; cdr3_nt: TGTGCCACAAACAGGGGGCATGGCTACACCTTC
v_call: TRBV12-3/TRBV12-4; d_call: NA; clone_size: NA; j_call: TRBJ2-1; cdr3_aa: CASSRTEDNEQFF; cdr3_nt: TGTGCCAGCAGTAGGACTGAGGACAATGAGCAGTTCTTC
v_call: TRBV12-3/TRBV12-4; d_call: TRBD1; clone_size: NA; j_call: TRBJ2-5; cdr3_aa: CASSLRQGAEETQYF; cdr3_nt: TGTGCCAGCAGTTTACGACAGGGGGCGGAAGAGACCCAGTACTTC
v_call: TRBV5-1; d_call: NA; clone_size: few; j_call: TRBJ2-3; cdr3_aa: CASSFPDFVYTDTQYF; cdr3_nt: TGCGCCAGCAGCTTCCCTGATTTTGTTTACACAGATACGCAGTATTTT
v_call: TRBV6-5; d_call: NA; clone_size: NA; j_call: TRBJ1-1; cdr3_aa: CASSYSLGGTEAFF; cdr3_nt: TGTGCCAGCAGTTACTCGTTGGGGGGAACTGAAGCTTTCTTT
v_call: TRBV29-1; d_call: TRBD2; clone_size: few; j_call: TRBJ2-2; cdr3_aa: CSATPGGPGELFF; cdr3_nt: TGCAGCGCCACCCCGGGGGGGCCCGGGGAGCTGTTTTTT
v_call: TRBV27; d_call: TRBD2; clone_size: many; j_call: TRBJ2-1; cdr3_aa: CASSSSGYNEQFF; cdr3_nt: TGTGCCAGCAGTTCTAGCGGCTACAATGAGCAGTTCTTC
v_call: TRBV12-3/TRBV12-4; d_call: NA; clone_size: few; j_call: TRBJ2-3; cdr3_aa: CASSWGADTQYF; cdr3_nt: TGTGCCAGCAGTTGGGGAGCAGATACGCAGTATTTT
v_call: TRBV20-1; d_call: TRBD2; clone_size: NA; j_call: TRBJ2-3; cdr3_aa: CSASGTSGGGTDTQYF; cdr3_nt: TGCAGTGCTAGTGGGACTAGCGGGGGGGGCACAGATACGCAGTATTTT
v_call: TRBV2; d_call: TRBD1; clone_size: many; j_call: TRBJ1-3; cdr3_aa: CASRGTAGNTIYF; cdr3_nt: TGTGCCAGCAGGGGGACAGCTGGAAACACCATATATTTT
v_call: TRBV28; d_call: TRBD1; clone_size: NA; j_call: TRBJ2-3; cdr3_aa: CASSGKGQRTDTQYF; cdr3_nt: TGTGCCAGCAGTGGGAAGGGACAGCGCACAGATACGCAGTATTTT
v_call: TRBV6-1; d_call: NA; clone_size: few; j_call: TRBJ2-3; cdr3_aa: CASSGGRVADTQYF; cdr3_nt: TGTGCCAGCAGTGGGGGCAGGGTAGCAGATACGCAGTATTTT
v_call: TRBV10-3; d_call: NA; clone_size: few; j_call: TRBJ2-5; cdr3_aa: CAISESRGAETQYF; cdr3_nt: TGTGCCATCAGTGAGTCGAGGGGCGCAGAGACCCAGTACTTC
v_call: TRBV29-1; d_call: NA; clone_size: few; j_call: TRBJ2-3; cdr3_aa: CSGIRTPPVTDTQYF; cdr3_nt: TGCAGCGGGATAAGGACACCACCAGTCACAGATACGCAGTATTTT
v_call: TRBV29-1; d_call: NA; clone_size: NA; j_call: TRBJ2-7; cdr3_aa: CSVEEESSYEQYF; cdr3_nt: TGCAGCGTTGAAGAGGAGTCTTCCTACGAGCAGTACTTC
v_call: TRBV3-1; d_call: TRBD1; clone_size: NA; j_call: TRBJ1-1; cdr3_aa: CASSQDTGQGPRRAFF; cdr3_nt: TGTGCCAGCAGCCAAGATACGGGACAGGGACCCCGGCGGGCTTTCTTT
v_call: TRBV7-9; d_call: NA; clone_size: few; j_call: TRBJ1-5; cdr3_aa: CASSGNNQPQHF; cdr3_nt: TGTGCCAGCAGCGGCAACAATCAGCCCCAGCATTTT
v_call: TRBV12-3/TRBV12-4; d_call: TRBD2; clone_size: NA; j_call: TRBJ2-7; cdr3_aa: CASSLAGLAGGPRSYEQYF; cdr3_nt: TGTGCCAGCAGTTTAGCGGGACTAGCGGGAGGGCCAAGGTCCTACGAGCAGTACTTC
v_call: TRBV27; d_call: NA; clone_size: few; j_call: TRBJ1-1; cdr3_aa: CASSGLGEAFF; cdr3_nt: TGTGCCAGCAGTGGGTTGGGAGAAGCTTTCTTT
v_call: TRBV30; d_call: NA; clone_size: NA; j_call: TRBJ2-1; cdr3_aa: CAWIGTLSSYNEQFF; cdr3_nt: TGTGCCTGGATCGGGACTCTTAGCTCCTACAATGAGCAGTTCTTC
v_call: TRBV4-1; d_call: NA; clone_size: many; j_call: TRBJ2-1; cdr3_aa: CASSRYREDEQFF; cdr3_nt: TGCGCCAGCAGCCGGTACAGGGAGGATGAGCAGTTCTTC
v_call: TRBV7-8; d_call: TRBD1; clone_size: few; j_call: TRBJ2-2; cdr3_aa: CASSYPGQGAPGELFF; cdr3_nt: TGTGCCAGCAGCTATCCGGGACAGGGGGCACCCGGGGAGCTGTTTTTT
v_call: TRBV6-2/TRBV6-3; d_call: TRBD2; clone_size: few; j_call: TRBJ2-1; cdr3_aa: CASSYLSGRDNEQFF; cdr3_nt: TGTGCCAGCAGTTATCTTAGCGGGAGGGACAATGAGCAGTTCTTC
v_call: TRBV20-1; d_call: TRBD1; clone_size: few; j_call: TRBJ2-7; cdr3_aa: CSARDFPDRGEGEQYF; cdr3_nt: TGCAGTGCTAGAGATTTCCCGGACAGGGGCGAAGGCGAGCAGTACTTC
v_call: TRBV7-2; d_call: TRBD1; clone_size: few; j_call: TRBJ2-7; cdr3_aa: CASSPGTAQEQYF; cdr3_nt: TGTGCCAGCAGCCCGGGGACAGCCCAAGAGCAGTACTTC
v_call: TRBV7-7; d_call: TRBD2; clone_size: many; j_call: TRBJ2-2; cdr3_aa: CATLVERGNTGELFF; cdr3_nt: TGTGCCACCCTCGTGGAGCGGGGGAACACCGGGGAGCTGTTTTTT
v_call: TRBV18; d_call: TRBD1; clone_size: NA; j_call: TRBJ1-5; cdr3_aa: CASSSQDREQPQHF; cdr3_nt: TGTGCCAGCTCATCTCAGGACAGGGAACAGCCCCAGCATTTT
v_call: TRBV7-9; d_call: NA; clone_size: few; j_call: TRBJ2-5; cdr3_aa: CASSKWATAIMQETQYF; cdr3_nt: TGTGCCAGCAGCAAGTGGGCGACTGCTATCATGCAAGAGACCCAGTACTTC
v_call: TRBV27; d_call: NA; clone_size: NA; j_call: TRBJ2-2; cdr3_aa: CASTLGVGTGELFF; cdr3_nt: TGTGCCAGCACCCTAGGGGTGGGGACCGGGGAGCTGTTTTTT
v_call: TRBV7-9; d_call: TRBD1; clone_size: NA; j_call: TRBJ2-5; cdr3_aa: CASTLFRGQGRETQYF; cdr3_nt: TGTGCCAGCACCCTTTTCAGGGGACAGGGAAGAGAGACCCAGTACTTC
v_call: TRBV19; d_call: NA; clone_size: many; j_call: TRBJ1-2; cdr3_aa: CASIPTGDYGYTF; cdr3_nt: TGTGCCAGTATTCCGACCGGGGACTATGGCTACACCTTC
v_call: TRBV29-1; d_call: TRBD2; clone_size: many; j_call: TRBJ2-7; cdr3_aa: CSATGLAGVREQYF; cdr3_nt: TGCAGCGCCACGGGACTAGCGGGGGTCCGGGAGCAGTACTTC
v_call: TRBV3-1; d_call: NA; clone_size: few; j_call: TRBJ1-1; cdr3_aa: CASSQRSGAFF; cdr3_nt: TGTGCCAGCAGCCAAAGGTCGGGAGCTTTCTTT
v_call: TRBV18; d_call: NA; clone_size: NA; j_call: TRBJ2-3; cdr3_aa: CASSTSGLTTDTQYF; cdr3_nt: TGTGCCAGCTCAACATCCGGACTGACCACAGATACGCAGTATTTT
v_call: TRBV5-4; d_call: NA; clone_size: NA; j_call: TRBJ2-2; cdr3_aa: CASSWQGAGELFF; cdr3_nt: TGTGCCAGCAGCTGGCAGGGTGCCGGGGAGCTGTTTTTT
v_call: TRBV10-3; d_call: NA; clone_size: NA; j_call: TRBJ2-1; cdr3_aa: CAISPGPRPYNEQFF; cdr3_nt: TGTGCCATCAGCCCAGGTCCTAGACCCTACAATGAGCAGTTCTTC